The rows below give T cell receptor beta chains drawn from one sample of a study of cytomegalovirus exposure and HLA in healthy donors. Method: immunoSEQ multiplex PCR; TCRdb's copy keeps in-frame clones and lacks some. Found here are 140,000 or so clones, roughly 80% of them singletons; the top ten hold nearly 3.5%. The sequencing sample was made of PBMCs. The receptors here all came from a male donor in good health and CMV-seronegative. CDR3s include the opening cysteine and the closing phenylalanine or tryptophan. The D gene is left open where the match is weak.

CDR3aa,v_gene,d_gene
CASSYGQGPEAFF,TRBV6-5,TRBD1
CATREEAYGYTF,TRBV2,.
CASSSSEGSYNEQFF,TRBV7-7,.
CASHSVANYGYTF,TRBV19,.
CASSLGTGGSPLHF,TRBV7-8,TRBD1
CASSPEMDSWTEAFF,TRBV18,.
CASSQEPYEQYF,TRBV4-1,.
CASSLTGVSQPQHF,TRBV27,TRBD1
CASIKGASNYGYTF,TRBV28,.
CASSILDVKTQYF,TRBV7-2,.
CASSRTGRNTIYF,TRBV9,TRBD1
CASSQEAGGGQPQHF,TRBV4-3,TRBD1
CASSMVAGREGQPQHF,TRBV19,.
CASSQTDKTYEQYF,TRBV6-5,.
CASSYRISYEQYF,TRBV11-2,.
CSSSFQDTQYF,TRBV7-9,.
CASTRGGAFDTQYF,TRBV7-2,TRBD2
CASNPGMNTEAFF,TRBV19,.